Each of the 15 T cell receptor beta chains below was sequenced from the same sample in a study of CD8+ T cells in alopecia areata. Once RNA had been extracted, it was reverse transcribed into cDNA to act as the sequencing template. Assay: immunoSEQ multiplex PCR; the TCRdb copy retains only in-frame clones and omits some. This table holds more than 200,000 clones, approximately 45% found once. As to treatment: oral pan-JAK inhibitor, 5-10 mg twice daily. Sequenced here: CD4+ T cells sorted from blood, sampled at approximately week 36, from a patient treated with tofacitinib. The receptor source for this set is a human donor with alopecia areata.

The chain combines TRBV5-1 with TRBJ2-1, with TRBD2 as a possible D gene (6 bases). The V gene's germline CDR1 is SGHRS and CDR2 YFSETQ. V lost 4 bases and J lost 10, with 15 bases in between. CDR3 length: 13 residues. In DNA, the CDR3 is TGCGCCAGCAGCCTAGGGACTGCGGGCGAGCAGTTCTTC. Residues: CASSLGTAGEQFF.

A few counts support this clone. The chain's CDR3 is CASSFYNYGYTF. CDR3 nucleotides: TGTGCCAGCAGCTTTTACAACTATGGCTACACCTTC. This rearrangement joins TRBV7-8 to TRBJ1-2; D not certain. V lost 3 bases, J lost 2 bases, and 4 bases lay in between. CDR3 size: 12 residues. Germline CDR1 and CDR2: SGHVS and FQNEAQ.

This chain uses TRBV27 with TRBJ2-3; D is possibly TRBD1 (6 bases). The CDR3 is 16 residues long. Germline lookup yields CDR1 MNHEY and CDR2 SMNVEV (reference sequence). The germline V and J ends were trimmed by 5 bases and 2 bases, with 17 bases remaining between them. CDR3 nucleotide sequence: TGTGCCAGCAGTCCGTCACCCGGGGACACCACAGATACGCAGTATTTT. It codes for CASSPSPGDTTDTQYF.

This sequence joins TRBV11-1 and TRBJ2-1; D is unresolved. Per germline, CDR1 SGHAT and CDR2 FQDESV (reference sequence). Trimming removed 5 bases at V and 0 bases at J, with 11 bases between. This CDR3 is built from 15 residues. This chain's CDR3 is CASSTEPSSYNEQFF. In DNA, the CDR3 is TGTGCCAGCAGCACAGAACCAAGCTCCTACAATGAGCAGTTCTTC.

This clone came up a few times. The chain joins TRBV11-2 to TRBJ2-5; a possible D gene is TRBD1 (5 bases). Trimming left V 4 bases short and J 6 bases short, with 12 bases between. CDR3 length: 13 residues. Germline V CDR1 and CDR2: SGHAT, FQNNGV. The CDR3 is CASSSDIGKTQYF. CDR3 bases: TGTGCCAGCAGCTCGGACATCGGAAAGACCCAGTACTTC.

V is TRBV11-1 and J is TRBJ2-1; 7 bases match TRBD1. Looked up from germline, CDR1 is SGHAT and CDR2 is FQDESV (reference sequence). Losses at the gene ends were 1 base for V and 9 bases for J; bases not matched to a gene: 21. The CDR3 sequence is 19 residues long. In nucleotides, the CDR3 is TGTGCCAGCAGCTTAGTCCTTTCTCGGGCAGGGGGAACTCGCGGTGAGCAGTTCTTC. It codes for CASSLVLSRAGGTRGEQFF.

Only a few counts were recorded for this clone. V usage is TRBV5-1 and J usage is TRBJ2-7; 12 positions match TRBD2. The CDR3 sequence is 16 residues long. CDR1 SGHRS and CDR2 YFSETQ come from the germline V gene. Losses at the gene ends were 2 bases for V and 6 bases for J; bases not matched to a gene: 9. The CDR3, as DNA: TGCGCCAGCAGCTTTCTAGCGGGAGGGCCTTCCGCCGAGCAGTACTTC. This gives the protein CASSFLAGGPSAEQYF.

The chain combines TRBV5-1 with TRBJ2-7; no clear D. Germline V gene sequence: CDR1 SGHRS, CDR2 YFSETQ. The CDR3 is 12 amino acids. Trimming pared 0 bases from V and 4 bases from J, leaving 5 bases between. In DNA, the CDR3 is TGCGCCAGCAGCTTGGTGGGGTACGAGCAGTACTTC. Protein sequence: CASSLVGYEQYF. The whole variable domain, filled in from reference TRBV5-1 and TRBJ2-7, reads KAGVTQTPRYLIKTRGQQVTLSCSPISGHRSVSWYQQTPGQGLQFLFEYFSETQRNKGNFPGRFSGRQFSNSRSEMNVSTLELGDSALYLCASSLVGYEQYFGPGTRLTVT.

The V and J genes are TRBV11-3 and TRBJ2-5; D may be TRBD2 (7 bases). V lost 1 base and J 5 bases, leaving 17 bases between the germline ends. Germline V lookup: CDR1 SGHNT, CDR2 YENEEA. The CDR3 spans 16 residues. In nucleotides, the CDR3 is TGTGCCAGCAGCTTAGCCGGATCTAGGGGGGGTGAGACCCAGTACTTC. It specifies CASSLAGSRGGETQYF.

The chain links TRBV29-1 to TRBJ2-7; TRBD1 matches 8 bases. CDR1 is SQVTM, CDR2 ANQGSEA, per germline. V lost 6 bases to trimming and J lost 3 bases; unmatched junction nucleotides: 10. The CDR3 extends over 14 amino acids. The CDR3, as DNA: TGCAGCGTCTACCCCGGGACAGGAAGCTACGAGCAGTACTTC. As protein: CSVYPGTGSYEQYF.

Notes on this clone: This may come from a read error, since a much larger clone is one base off. The chain links TRBV6-1 to TRBJ1-1; the D gene is possibly TRBD1 (6 bases). Germline lookup yields CDR1 MNHNS and CDR2 SASEGT. The V gene lost 5 bases and the J gene lost 0 bases, with 10 bases spanning the gap. The CDR3 length is 14 residues. In DNA, the CDR3 is TGTGCCAGCAGTTTAGGACAGTTGAACACTGAAGCTTTCTTT. It codes for CASSLGQLNTEAFF.

V and J are TRBV4-1 and TRBJ2-7, with D possibly called TRBD1 or TRBD2 (6 bases each). V dropped 0 bases and J dropped 4 bases, with 13 bases sitting between them. Germline V gives CDR1 MGHRA, CDR2 YSYEKL. The CDR3 has 15 residues. CDR3 sequence: CASSQDEGGSYEQYF. CDR3 nucleotide sequence: TGCGCCAGCAGCCAAGATGAGGGGGGCTCGTACGAGCAGTACTTC.

V usage is TRBV29-1 and J usage is TRBJ1-2; possible D gene TRBD1, 5 bases. Germline CDR1 and CDR2: SQVTM and ANQGSEA. V lost 4 bases and J 4 bases, leaving 10 bases between the germline ends. The CDR3 is 12 residues long. CDR3 sequence: CSVGQGGYGYTF. The CDR3 DNA sequence: TGCAGCGTTGGTCAGGGTGGCTATGGCTACACCTTC.

The chain is built from TRBV6-5 and TRBJ1-2; tentative D call: TRBD1 (6 bases). CDR1 MNHEY and CDR2 SVGAGI come from the germline V gene. The germline V and J ends were trimmed by 6 bases and 4 bases, with 12 bases remaining between them. This CDR3 is built from 13 residues. CDR3 nucleotide sequence: TGTGCCAGCAGCACCGGACAGCTCTATGGCTACACCTTC. Amino acids: CASSTGQLYGYTF.

V gene TRBV28 combines with J gene TRBJ1-2; D is unclear. Germline V lookup: CDR1 MDHEN, CDR2 SYDVKM. This CDR3 is built from 12 residues. The V gene lost 5 bases and the J gene lost 7 bases, with 11 bases spanning the gap. The CDR3: CASSTVVVGYTF. The CDR3 DNA is TGTGCCAGCAGTACGGTGGTGGTTGGCTACACCTTC.